This TCR beta chain was captured in a study of neurological immune-mediated disorders. The study, taken as a whole, reports: Private repertoires in all groups were suggested by the finding that expanded clones across subjects shared no CDR3 amino acid sequences. Phylogenetic grouping assigned the repertoires of 18 of 34 multiple sclerosis patients to a single cluster of related CDR3 sequences. This cluster may be a repertoire-level signature.

CDR1 is SGHRS, CDR2 YFSETQ, per germline. V lost 0 bases and J 4 bases, leaving 12 bases between the germline ends. There are 15 residues in the CDR3. 2 million PBMCs stored at -80 C were the source of the unsorted libraries. This clonotype was counted many times. What it binds is unknown. The making of cDNA relied on 5'RACE with 10-nucleotide random UMIs. TCRdb redid the calling of the 5' RACE reads with MiXCR, one entry per CDR3 protein. The table includes about 66,000 distinct CDR3 sequences, around 5.5% detected once. Input material: PBMCs. The J gene is TRBJ2-3, the V gene TRBV5-1, with D possibly being TRBD1 or TRBD2 (5 bases each). The origin of this receptor is a woman aged 25 to 45 with multiple sclerosis. CDR3 sequence (DNA): TGCGCCAGCAGCTTGGGTGGGGGATTCTCAGATACGCAGTATTTT. It specifies CASSLGGGFSDTQYF. Looking up the rest from reference TRBV5-1 and TRBJ2-3 gives the full variable domain: KAGVTQTPRYLIKTRGQQVTLSCSPISGHRSVSWYQQTPGQGLQFLFEYFSETQRNKGNFPGRFSGRQFSNSRSEMNVSTLELGDSALYLCASSLGGGFSDTQYFGPGTRLTVL.